This T cell receptor beta chain was obtained from a study of cytomegalovirus exposure and HLA in healthy donors. Primers: 60 Vbeta forward and 13 Jbeta reverse. Study processing details: Later work found tens of millions of unique TCR beta chains, with around 10 million shared. Sequencing used immunoSEQ multiplex PCR; TCRdb keeps in-frame clones, though not all of them. The DNA was the basis for D and trimming; V, J and clone size are from that table. The sample contains 100,000 to 150,000 clones, approximately 80% of which appear only once. The CDR3 sequence is 12 residues long. Germline CDR1 reads GTSNPN; CDR2 reads SVGIG (reference sequence). V lost 1 base, J lost 4 bases, and 7 bases lay in between.

This receptor was taken from a female donor in good health and CMV-seropositive. The sequencing sample was made of PBMCs. V and J are TRBV30 and TRBJ1-2; TRBD1 is a possible D gene (5 bases). The CDR3 sequence: CAWSGQGYGYTF. The CDR3 nucleotides are TGTGCCTGGAGTGGGCAGGGCTATGGCTACACCTTC.